The 9 T cell receptor beta chains below come from one sample, sequenced in a study of T cells in tuberculosis. Sample time point: new active TB diagnosis, blood taken before or within 7 days of starting treatment. Profiling relied on immunoSEQ multiplex PCR, and the TCRdb table lists in-frame clones only, not all of them. There are over 30,000 clones in the sample; 93% occur only once, and around 10% lies in the top ten. Material: PBMCs, obtained at tuberculosis diagnosis. These receptors were obtained from an adult with tuberculosis.

The CDR3, as DNA: TGTGCCTGGGGGAGCGGACAGGGAGGAAACACCATATATTTT. This translates into CAWGSGQGGNTIYF. The chain recombines TRBV30 with TRBJ1-3; 8 bases fit TRBD1. V lost 5 bases and J lost 4; bases outside the gene matches: 7. The CDR3 runs to 14 residues. Germline V gene data show CDR1 as GTSNPN and CDR2 as SVGIG (reference sequence).

This rearrangement joins TRBV9 to TRBJ2-4; no clear D. This CDR3 has 12 amino acids. The germline CDR1 and CDR2 sequences are SGDLS and YYNGEE. Trimming pared 2 bases from V and 5 bases from J, leaving 5 bases between. This CDR3 reads CASSVRENIQYF. DNA for the CDR3: TGTGCCAGCAGCGTTCGGGAAAACATTCAGTACTTC.

This clone was observed once. V gene TRBV2 combines with J gene TRBJ1-5, with 8 bases identical to TRBD1. Germline V lookup: CDR1 SNHLY, CDR2 FYNNEI. The CDR3 spans 15 residues. Trimming took 6 bases from V and 7 from J; bases not matched to a gene: 11. The CDR3 DNA reads TGTGCCAGCAGGCTACAGGGGGTTGGGAGCCAGCCCCAGCATTTT. Its translation: CASRLQGVGSQPQHF.

With regard to this clone: A read error may account for a junction end that differs from germline. The chain joins TRBV27 to TRBJ1-1; D not certain. In germline, CDR1 is MNHEY, CDR2 SMNVEV (reference sequence). The CDR3 is 10 residues long. CDR3 loop: CASSLCRERF. The DNA for the CDR3 is TGTGCCAGCAGTTTATGCCGGGAGCGCTTT.

This sequence joins TRBV27 and TRBJ2-7; 8 positions agree with TRBD2. The germline V gene has CDR1 MNHEY and CDR2 SMNVEV (reference sequence). The V gene end was trimmed by 6 bases and the J gene end by 2 bases; junction bases not matched to a gene: 15. This CDR3 comprises 17 residues. The CDR3 spells CASSQKREYGIAYEQYF. The CDR3 DNA sequence: TGTGCCAGCAGCCAGAAGCGGGAGTATGGTATCGCCTACGAGCAGTACTTC.

The rearrangement joins TRBV7-9 to TRBJ2-5; 14 bases map to TRBD2. The CDR3 sequence is 16 residues long. V shed 4 bases, J shed 5 bases, and the junction held 6 bases outside the gene matches. The V gene's germline CDR1 is SEHNR and CDR2 FQNEAQ (reference sequence). The CDR3 DNA sequence: TGTGCCAGCAGCTCCGGGACTAGCGGGAGAAGCGAGACCCAGTACTTC. Its protein is CASSSGTSGRSETQYF.

This clone was seen only once. The V and J genes are TRBV27 and TRBJ2-3; TRBD2 matches 11 bases. V gave up 6 bases and J gave up 1 base; unmatched junction bases: 3. Germline CDR1 and CDR2: MNHEY and SMNVEV (reference sequence). The CDR3 has 15 residues. The CDR3 DNA reads as TGTGCCAGCAGCTTTAGCGGGAGGGGCACAGATACGCAGTATTTT. Encoded protein: CASSFSGRGTDTQYF.

DNA for the CDR3: TGCGCCAGCAGCCCGACTGGCGGGGCCACCTACGAGCAGTACTTC. Translating it yields CASSPTGGATYEQYF. This chain connects TRBV5-1 to TRBJ2-7; possible D gene TRBD2, 6 bases. CDR1 is SGHRS and CDR2 is YFSETQ in the germline V gene. The CDR3 loop spans 15 amino acids. V lost 4 bases, J lost 2 bases, and 16 bases lay in between.

V is TRBV9 and J is TRBJ2-1; D gene unclear. The CDR3 totals 12 residues. V was trimmed by 2 bases and J by 5 bases, leaving 5 bases between them. Looked up from germline, CDR1 is SGDLS and CDR2 is YYNGEE. CDR3 sequence: CASSVRDNEQFF. CDR3 nucleotides: TGTGCCAGCAGCGTCCGGGACAATGAGCAGTTCTTC.